This T cell receptor beta chain comes out of a study of blood T cells in healthy people across ages. Study-wide points: Observed TCR beta diversity showed a strong correlation with the percentage of naive T cells as measured by flow cytometry. Per million T cells, the diversity of TCR beta decreased roughly linearly as age advanced. From one million sequenced T cells, diversity estimates were lower bounds.

A second roughly 6 to 12 cycle PCR used barcoded and J-beta primers. Through a template-switch adaptor with 12 random nucleotides, each cDNA molecule received a tag. One entry per CDR3 protein, called by TCRdb with MiXCR from the 5' RACE reads. The table records fewer than 900,000 distinct CDR3 sequences, roughly 47% of them present only once. This clonotype was counted at least ten times. Its antigen is unknown. This sequence originates from a woman in her sixties or seventies in good health. Material: blood.

The CDR3: CASSLTANSYEQYF. CDR3 bases: TGCGCCAGCAGCTTAACAGCCAATTCCTACGAGCAGTACTTC. The genes are TRBV5-1 and TRBJ2-7, with D hard to call. Between the trimmed V and J ends, which lost 2 bases and 1 base, there was a span of 10 bases. CDR3 length: 14 amino acids. Germline V CDR1 and CDR2: SGHRS, YFSETQ. The full variable domain, rest sourced from reference TRBV5-1 and TRBJ2-7, is KAGVTQTPRYLIKTRGQQVTLSCSPISGHRSVSWYQQTPGQGLQFLFEYFSETQRNKGNFPGRFSGRQFSNSRSEMNVSTLELGDSALYLCASSLTANSYEQYFGPGTRLTVT.